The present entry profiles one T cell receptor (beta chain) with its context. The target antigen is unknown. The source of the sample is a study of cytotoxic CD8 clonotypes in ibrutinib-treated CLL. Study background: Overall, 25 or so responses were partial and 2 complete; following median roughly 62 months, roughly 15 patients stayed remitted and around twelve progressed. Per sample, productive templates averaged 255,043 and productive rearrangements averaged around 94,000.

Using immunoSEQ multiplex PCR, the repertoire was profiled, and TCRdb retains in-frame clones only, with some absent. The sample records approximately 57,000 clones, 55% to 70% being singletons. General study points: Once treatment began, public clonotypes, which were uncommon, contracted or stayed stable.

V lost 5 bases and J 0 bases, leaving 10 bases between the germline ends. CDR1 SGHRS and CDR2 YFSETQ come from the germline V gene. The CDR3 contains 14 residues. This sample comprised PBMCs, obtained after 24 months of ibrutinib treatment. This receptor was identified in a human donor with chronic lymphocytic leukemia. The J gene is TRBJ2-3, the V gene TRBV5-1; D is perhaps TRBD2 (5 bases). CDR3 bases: TGCGCCAGCAGGCCGACTAAGAGCACAGATACGCAGTATTTT. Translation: CASRPTKSTDTQYF.